A single sample gave rise to the 32 T cell receptor beta chains below, sequenced in a study of blood T cell repertoires in COVID-19 (TCRdb year 2020). Library creation used the immunoSEQ multiplex PCR assay. Sourced from immuneACCESS, this table was stored by TCRdb with only in-frame sequences that have V and J called. A share of the clones is absent; for the studies checked, an unresolved V gene accounts for under half, and the remainder has no known explanation. In this sample the table shows approximately 240,000 clones, approximately 91% of which occur a single time. The ten largest clones add up to under 2.5% of the sample. Sequencing used peripheral blood. These receptors came from a woman between 40 and 50 years old who had recovered from COVID-19.

The rearrangement links TRBV9 to TRBJ1-6; D is possibly TRBD1 (6 bases). The CDR3 loop spans 15 amino acids. Germline loops: CDR1 SGDLS, CDR2 YYNGEE. V was trimmed by 2 bases and J by 4 bases, leaving 10 bases between them. The DNA of the CDR3 is TGTGCCAGCAGCGTCACCGGGACATATAATTCACCCCTCCACTTT. The encoded protein is CASSVTGTYNSPLHF.

The chain links TRBV3-1 (or the pseudogene TRBV3-2) to TRBJ2-2, with TRBD1 as a possible D gene (6 bases). This CDR3 region has 16 residues. V was pared by 5 bases and J by 5 bases, with 18 bases between. Germline loops: CDR1 LGHDT, CDR2 YNNKEL (reference sequence). The CDR3 here is CASSEPDRRPTGELFF. Here the CDR3 DNA reads TGTGCCAGCAGCGAACCCGACAGGAGACCAACCGGGGAGCTGTTTTTT.

This clone was found once. V is TRBV6-2 or TRBV6-3 and J is TRBJ1-2; maybe TRBD1 (6 bases). Trimming shortened V by 5 bases and J by 1 base, and 14 bases separated the two germline ends. CDR1 and CDR2 (germline): MNHEY, SVGEGT. There are 15 residues in the CDR3. CDR3 coding DNA: TGTGCCAGCAGTCTCCGACAGGTCGTTAACTATGGCTACACCTTC. Amino acid sequence: CASSLRQVVNYGYTF.

The chain joins TRBV11-3 to TRBJ2-3, with TRBD2 matching 11 bases. CDR1 and CDR2 from the germline V gene are SGHNT and YENEEA. The V gene end was trimmed by 5 bases and the J gene end by 4 bases; junction bases not matched to a gene: 14. CDR3 size: 18 residues. This CDR3 reads CASSPRTSGSRGSDTQYF. In DNA form, the CDR3 reads TGTGCCAGCAGCCCTCGGACTAGCGGGTCCCGGGGTTCAGATACGCAGTATTTT.

The V call is TRBV6-5, the J call TRBJ2-2, with D perhaps matching TRBD1 (6 bases). Per germline, CDR1 MNHEY and CDR2 SVGAGI. V was clipped by 7 bases and J by 4 bases, with 13 bases between them. The CDR3 sequence is 14 residues long. In DNA, the CDR3 is TGTGCCAGCATCCGTACAGGGTCCACCGGGGAGCTGTTTTTT. This translates into CASIRTGSTGELFF.

Here the CDR3 reads CASSLIASTDTQYF. The CDR3 region has the DNA TGTGCCAGCAGCTTAATAGCTAGCACAGATACGCAGTATTTT. The V gene is TRBV11-2, the J gene TRBJ2-3; D gene unclear. The CDR3 is made up of 14 amino acids. Trimming cost V 2 bases and J 0 bases, with 6 bases left between them. The germline gives CDR1 SGHAT, CDR2 FQNNGV.

This chain uses TRBV10-1 with TRBJ2-7; 7 bases align to TRBD1. Trimming removed 10 bases from V and 2 bases from J; junction bases left unmatched: 8. This CDR3 is built from 13 residues. Germline assignment: CDR1 WNHNN and CDR2 SYGVQD (reference sequence). The DNA for the CDR3 is TGCGCCAACACCGGGACAGCCCCCTACGAGCAGTACTTC. It yields the protein CANTGTAPYEQYF.

This chain links TRBV3-1 (or the pseudogene TRBV3-2) with TRBJ2-5, with 9 bases matching TRBD1. The trim removed 0 bases at V and 2 bases at J, leaving 7 bases unmatched. In germline, CDR1 is LGHDT, CDR2 YNNKEL (reference sequence). This CDR3 region has 17 residues. The CDR3 sequence: CASSQDPGTGFQETQYF. In DNA, the CDR3 is TGTGCCAGCAGCCAAGATCCCGGGACAGGGTTTCAAGAGACCCAGTACTTC.

This clone was seen only a few times. The V call is TRBV10-3, the J call TRBJ2-7, with TRBD1 identical over 10 bases. This CDR3 is 14 amino acids long. Germline V gene data show CDR1 as ENHRY and CDR2 as SYGVKD. After removal of 7 bases from V and 0 bases from J, the junction contained 3 bases not matched to a gene. CDR3 protein: CAIKGTGDSYEQYF. Here the CDR3 DNA reads TGTGCCATCAAGGGGACAGGGGACTCCTACGAGCAGTACTTC.

V usage is TRBV6-2 or TRBV6-3 and J usage is TRBJ1-3; TRBD1 is a possible D gene (6 bases). The CDR3 covers 14 residues. Per the germline V gene, CDR1 is MNHEY and CDR2 is SVGEGT. The germline V and J ends were trimmed by 4 bases and 9 bases, with 16 bases remaining between them. The CDR3 loop is CASSFRGTTPTIYF. CDR3 nucleotide sequence: TGTGCCAGCAGTTTCAGGGGAACAACCCCCACCATATATTTT.

V and J are TRBV7-9 and TRBJ1-2, with D unresolved. CDR1 and CDR2 from the germline V gene are SEHNR and FQNEAQ (reference sequence). The CDR3 is 19 amino acids. V was clipped by 5 bases and J by 1 base, with 26 bases between them. This CDR3 is CASSQRGVDDGVYNYGYTF. The CDR3 coding sequence is TGTGCCAGCAGCCAACGGGGAGTGGACGACGGAGTCTATAACTATGGCTACACCTTC.

The chain has TRBV7-8 and TRBJ2-2; no clear D. The CDR3 has 16 residues. Germline V gene data show CDR1 as SGHVS and CDR2 as FQNEAQ. V was cut by 0 bases and J by 0 bases, with 8 bases left in between. The CDR3 DNA sequence: TGTGCCAGCAGCTTAGCAGGAAGCGCGAACACCGGGGAGCTGTTTTTT. This encodes CASSLAGSANTGELFF.

This chain joins TRBV7-9 and TRBJ1-4; D uncertain. Trimming took off 1 base at V and 8 bases at J, with 8 bases between the two ends. CDR1 and CDR2 from the germline V gene are SEHNR and FQNEAQ (reference sequence). The CDR3 is made up of 13 amino acids. CDR3 amino acids: CASSLGQFEKLFF. CDR3 DNA sequence: TGTGCCAGCAGCTTAGGGCAGTTCGAAAAACTGTTTTTT.

The rearrangement uses TRBV7-2 and TRBJ2-1; D gene uncertain. Germline assignment: CDR1 SGHTA and CDR2 FQGNSA. This CDR3 is built from 15 residues. V was cut by 1 base and J by 7 bases, with 14 bases left in between. The CDR3 DNA sequence: TGTGCCAGCAGCTTAGAAAGCGCTTACGGGAATGAGCAGTTCTTC. Its protein product is CASSLESAYGNEQFF.

The chain carries TRBV29-1 and TRBJ2-1; D might be TRBD2 (5 bases). Deletions cut 3 bases from V and 4 bases from J, with 10 bases between. Germline V lookup: CDR1 SQVTM, CDR2 ANQGSEA. The CDR3 loop spans 13 amino acids. CDR3 sequence reads: CSVDPGEYNEQFF. DNA of the CDR3: TGCAGCGTTGACCCCGGGGAGTACAATGAGCAGTTCTTC.

The V call is TRBV2, the J call TRBJ2-1; TRBD1 agrees at 8 bases. The CDR3 has 15 amino acids. V lost 5 bases and J lost 5; bases outside the gene matches: 8. CDR1 and CDR2 (germline): SNHLY, FYNNEI. The CDR3 DNA reads as TGTGCCAGCAGTATACCAGGGGGCCCCGACAATGAGCAGTTCTTC. This codes for CASSIPGGPDNEQFF.

The chain links TRBV19 to TRBJ1-5; 10 positions agree with TRBD1. Germline CDR1 reads LNHDA; CDR2 reads SQIVND (reference sequence). The V gene end was trimmed by 1 base and the J gene end by 7 bases; junction bases not matched to a gene: 7. This CDR3 has 16 residues. The CDR3 protein is CASSIGDRGGSQPQHF. The CDR3 region has the DNA TGTGCCAGTAGTATAGGGGACAGGGGAGGGAGCCAGCCCCAGCATTTT.

V usage is TRBV7-9 and J usage is TRBJ2-5; 9 nucleotides align to TRBD2. V shed 3 bases and J 5 bases; nucleotides not matched to a gene: 7. Germline assignment: CDR1 SEHNR and CDR2 FQNEAQ (reference sequence). CDR3 length: 15 amino acids. The CDR3 DNA reads TGTGCCAGCAGCTTCCGTAGCGGGAGTGGGGAGACCCAGTACTTC. This codes for CASSFRSGSGETQYF. Using reference TRBV7-9 and TRBJ2-5 for the parts outside the CDR3, the full variable domain is DTGVSQNPRHKITKRGQNVTFRCDPISEHNRLYWYRQTLGQGPEFLTYFQNEAQLEKSRLLSDRFSAERPKGSFSTLEIQRTEQGDSAMYLCASSFRSGSGETQYFGPGTRLLVL.

V is TRBV7-8 and J is TRBJ1-2, with 11 positions matching TRBD1. From germline, CDR1 is SGHVS and CDR2 FQNEAQ. The CDR3 covers 15 residues. The V segment lost 1 base and the J segment 8 bases; nucleotides outside the gene matches: 6. CDR3 in DNA: TGTGCCAGCAGCTTAGACGGGACAGGGGGAATCGGCTACACCTTC. Protein: CASSLDGTGGIGYTF.

This chain links TRBV10-3 with TRBJ2-1, with D tentatively TRBD2 (6 bases). The CDR3 runs 11 residues. CDR1 and CDR2 from the germline V gene are ENHRY and SYGVKD. The ends were cut back, 7 bases at V and 8 bases at J, with 9 bases in the middle. The CDR3 sequence is CAITSVDEQFF. Written as DNA, the CDR3 is TGTGCCATCACTAGCGTCGATGAGCAGTTCTTC.

As DNA, the CDR3 is TGTGCCAGCAGCTTAGCCCACGGGACAGTTTACGAGCAGTACTTC. Amino acid sequence: CASSLAHGTVYEQYF. The rearrangement links TRBV11-3 to TRBJ2-7; TRBD1 matches 7 bases. There are 15 residues in the CDR3. Germline CDR1 and CDR2: SGHNT and YENEEA. V lost 1 base to trimming and J lost 4 bases; unmatched junction nucleotides: 7.

The rearrangement uses TRBV5-1 and TRBJ2-7; TRBD1 is a possible D gene (6 bases). The CDR3 consists of 14 residues. The germline V and J ends were trimmed by 0 bases and 0 bases, with 7 bases remaining between them. Germline CDR1 reads SGHRS; CDR2 reads YFSETQ. The CDR3 DNA follows: TGCGCCAGCAGCTTGGAACAGGGCTCCTACGAGCAGTACTTC. This sequence encodes CASSLEQGSYEQYF.

The chain has TRBV6-1 and TRBJ1-6, with D perhaps matching TRBD1 (6 bases). The CDR3 consists of 18 residues. V lost 3 bases, J lost 5 bases, and 20 bases lay in between. The V gene's germline CDR1 is MNHNS and CDR2 SASEGT. Here the CDR3 DNA reads TGTGCCAGCAGTGATCAGGTGGGCATGGGGGCAAATAATTCACCCCTCCACTTT. Protein product: CASSDQVGMGANNSPLHF.

The chain combines TRBV7-6 with TRBJ1-3; D not certain. V was trimmed by 4 bases and J by 0 bases, leaving 7 bases between them. Germline assignment: CDR1 SGHVS and CDR2 FNYEAQ. The CDR3 is made up of 14 amino acids. In DNA, the CDR3 is TGTGCCAGCAGCTCCCAGGTCTCTGGAAACACCATATATTTT. Protein product: CASSSQVSGNTIYF.

CDR3: CASSPEWGRPPYEQYF. For the CDR3, the DNA is TGTGCCAGCTCACCCGAATGGGGGAGGCCTCCTTACGAGCAGTACTTC. The chain uses TRBV18 and TRBJ2-7, with a weak D call TRBD2 (6 bases). The germline V gene encodes CDR1 KGHSH and CDR2 LQKENI. The CDR3 totals 16 residues. Trimming took 3 bases from V and 4 from J, leaving 19 bases between them.

V gene TRBV4-3 combines with J gene TRBJ2-3; the D gene is possibly TRBD2 (6 bases). This CDR3 has 15 residues. Germline-derived CDR1 and CDR2 are LGHNA and YSLEER. The V end was cut by 0 bases, the J end by 2 bases, with 9 bases between. The DNA for the CDR3 is TGCGCCAGCAGCCAAGATAGCGGCCACACAGATACGCAGTATTTT. It translates to CASSQDSGHTDTQYF.

The chain joins TRBV2 to TRBJ2-7, with TRBD1 matching 7 bases. The V gene's germline CDR1 is SNHLY and CDR2 FYNNEI. The CDR3 totals 13 residues. J gave up 3 bases and V 7 bases, and 6 bases lay outside the gene matches. The CDR3: CASNRQGYYEQYF. CDR3 nucleotide sequence: TGTGCCAGCAACAGACAGGGATACTACGAGCAGTACTTC. Drawing the rest from reference TRBV2 and TRBJ2-7, the complete variable domain is EPEVTQTPSHQVTQMGQEVILRCVPISNHLYFYWYRQILGQKVEFLVSFYNNEISEKSEIFDDQFSVERPDGSNFTLKIRSTKLEDSAMYFCASNRQGYYEQYFGPGTRLTVT.

The J gene is TRBJ2-5, the V gene TRBV11-3, with a tentative D call TRBD2 (6 bases). The CDR3 totals 13 residues. V dropped 1 base and J dropped 7 bases, with 10 bases sitting between them. Germline loops: CDR1 SGHNT, CDR2 YENEEA. CDR3 DNA: TGTGCCAGCAGCTTAGGGGGGACTCGGACCCAGTACTTC. It codes for CASSLGGTRTQYF.

V usage is TRBV4-1 and J usage is TRBJ2-4; D is unclear. The CDR3 spans 17 residues. Germline assignment: CDR1 MGHRA and CDR2 YSYEKL. V was pared by 4 bases and J by 1 base, with 17 bases between. CDR3 nucleotides: TGCGCCAGCAGCCCCTTAGGTGTCGGCAGGGCCAAAAACATTCAGTACTTC. Residues: CASSPLGVGRAKNIQYF.

The V and J genes are TRBV19 and TRBJ1-2; 8 nucleotides match TRBD1. The V gene end was trimmed by 7 bases and the J gene end by 1 base; junction bases not matched to a gene: 11. The CDR3 is 16 residues long. The germline gives CDR1 LNHDA, CDR2 SQIVND (reference sequence). The CDR3 sequence: CASTPRTGPYNYGYTF. The CDR3 region has the DNA TGTGCCAGTACTCCACGGACAGGGCCGTATAACTATGGCTACACCTTC.

The V and J genes are TRBV28 and TRBJ2-7, with TRBD1 matching over 9 bases. The V gene end was trimmed by 6 bases and the J gene end by 6 bases; junction bases not matched to a gene: 6. Per germline, CDR1 MDHEN and CDR2 SYDVKM. This CDR3 has 13 amino acids. CDR3 protein: CASSRGQGLEQYF. For the CDR3, the DNA is TGTGCCAGCAGCCGGGGACAGGGCCTCGAGCAGTACTTC.

There are a few counts of this clone. The V and J genes are TRBV7-9 and TRBJ2-5, with 8 nucleotides matching TRBD1. V trimming: 0 bases; J trimming: 4 bases; junction bases outside the gene matches: 4. This CDR3 is built from 15 residues. Germline assignment: CDR1 SEHNR and CDR2 FQNEAQ (reference sequence). The CDR3 is CASSLATGVAETQYF. The DNA of the CDR3 is TGTGCCAGCAGCTTAGCGACAGGGGTGGCAGAGACCCAGTACTTC.